These T cell receptor beta chains were read from a single sample in a study of T-cell memory formation after mild COVID-19. TCRdb re-called the 5' RACE reads through MiXCR, storing one row per CDR3 protein. The data show roughly 250,000 distinct CDR3 sequences, 16% seen once. Specimen: PBMCs or a T cell subset sorted from them (not recorded which). The receptors shown here come from a man between 18 and 35 years old who had mild COVID-19 (a few samples of this study predate the infection). Cell type and time point are not known. The CDR3 runs from the conserved cysteine through the conserved F or W. A D gene is named only where the DNA matches it firmly. Where a row states a size, it is once, few, many or the class of an expanded clone; other rows omit it.

clone_size: once; d_call: -; j_call: TRBJ1-1; v_call: TRBV21-1; cdr3_aa: CASSKERGMAEAFF; cdr3_nt: TGTGCCAGCAGCAAAGAACGGGGAATGGCTGAAGCTTTCTTT
clone_size: -; d_call: -; j_call: TRBJ2-2; v_call: TRBV5-5; cdr3_aa: CASSSRESNTGELFF; cdr3_nt: TGTGCCAGCAGCTCCAGGGAATCGAACACCGGGGAGCTGTTTTTT
clone_size: few; d_call: -; j_call: TRBJ1-5; v_call: TRBV6-2/TRBV6-3; cdr3_aa: CASSYEARVLQQPQHF; cdr3_nt: TGTGCCAGCAGTTACGAAGCCCGGGTCCTTCAACAGCCCCAGCATTTT
clone_size: -; d_call: -; j_call: TRBJ1-2; v_call: TRBV24-1; cdr3_aa: CATSGGHPFYGYTF; cdr3_nt: TGTGCCACCAGTGGGGGTCATCCCTTCTATGGCTACACCTTC
clone_size: -; d_call: -; j_call: TRBJ1-2; v_call: TRBV28; cdr3_aa: CASSLPAYLGGSYGYTF; cdr3_nt: TGTGCCAGCAGTTTACCCGCATACCTCGGGGGCAGCTATGGCTACACCTTC
clone_size: many; d_call: -; j_call: TRBJ1-6; v_call: TRBV6-5; cdr3_aa: CASRDLPSSYNSPLHF; cdr3_nt: TGTGCCAGCCGGGACCTTCCTAGCTCCTATAATTCACCCCTCCACTTT
clone_size: few; d_call: -; j_call: TRBJ2-2; v_call: TRBV6-5; cdr3_aa: CASYVQNTGELFF; cdr3_nt: TGTGCCAGCTACGTACAGAACACCGGGGAGCTGTTTTTT
clone_size: few; d_call: -; j_call: TRBJ1-6; v_call: TRBV12-3/TRBV12-4; cdr3_aa: CASSFGQGNNSPLHF; cdr3_nt: TGTGCCAGCAGTTTCGGGCAGGGGAATAATTCACCCCTCCACTTT
clone_size: few; d_call: -; j_call: TRBJ1-2; v_call: TRBV28; cdr3_aa: CASSMTPDWFYGYTF; cdr3_nt: TGTGCCAGCAGTATGACACCGGATTGGTTCTATGGCTACACCTTC
clone_size: -; d_call: -; j_call: TRBJ1-2; v_call: TRBV12-3/TRBV12-4; cdr3_aa: CASTLPGLYGYTF; cdr3_nt: TGTGCCAGCACCCTGCCGGGCCTCTATGGCTACACCTTC
clone_size: -; d_call: -; j_call: TRBJ1-1; v_call: TRBV5-1; cdr3_aa: CASSLGWDTYTEAFF; cdr3_nt: TGCGCCAGCAGCTTGGGTTGGGACACTTACACTGAAGCTTTCTTT
clone_size: few; d_call: -; j_call: TRBJ2-1; v_call: TRBV7-2; cdr3_aa: CASSLNAANSQFF; cdr3_nt: TGTGCCAGCAGCTTAAATGCGGCCAATTCCCAGTTCTTC
clone_size: -; d_call: -; j_call: TRBJ2-1; v_call: TRBV5-1; cdr3_aa: CASSFASSSYNEQFF; cdr3_nt: TGCGCCAGCAGCTTCGCCAGTAGCTCCTACAATGAGCAGTTCTTC